The clone carrying this T cell receptor (beta chain) was counted a few times. These data originate in a study of T cell changes during pregnancy in multiple sclerosis. Measured with immunoSEQ multiplex PCR; TCRdb has only the in-frame clones, and not every one. The profile covers fewer than 40,000 clones, with almost 90% appearing a single time and just over 4.5% taken by the ten largest. CDR1 and CDR2 (germline): MNHEY, SMNVEV (reference sequence). Trimming removed 4 bases from V and 4 bases from J, with 7 bases in between. The CDR3 is 12 amino acids. Sequencing used CD8+ T cells from peripheral blood mononuclear cells, obtained after pregnancy. The chain combines TRBV27 with TRBJ1-2; unclear D gene. The sequence was obtained from a female donor with multiple sclerosis, enrolled in a pregnancy study. Here the CDR3 reads CASSSSGYGYTF. The CDR3 nucleotides are TGTGCCAGCAGTTCCTCAGGCTATGGCTACACCTTC.